Given below is one T cell receptor beta chain in context. Per the germline V gene, CDR1 is SGHRS and CDR2 is YFSETQ. Deletions cut 4 bases from V and 4 bases from J, with 17 bases between. The CDR3 is 15 amino acids. These data originate in a study of cytomegalovirus exposure and HLA in healthy donors. Across the study: A subsequent analysis stated that the 95 to 150 validation repertoires were run on the same platform as the roughly 670 first-cohort repertoires.

Some clones are missing from TCRdb's copy, which holds only in-frame ones; the method was immunoSEQ multiplex PCR. The sample yields roughly 280,000 clones, around 86% seen once. The chain employs TRBV5-1 and TRBJ2-5; TRBD2 is a possible D gene (5 bases). Sequencing was carried out using PBMCs. The sequence came from a woman in her late teens or twenties in good health and CMV-seronegative. The CDR3 nucleotides read TGCGCCAGCAGCCGGGGAGACTATCCCAGAGAGACCCAGTACTTC. Protein sequence: CASSRGDYPRETQYF.